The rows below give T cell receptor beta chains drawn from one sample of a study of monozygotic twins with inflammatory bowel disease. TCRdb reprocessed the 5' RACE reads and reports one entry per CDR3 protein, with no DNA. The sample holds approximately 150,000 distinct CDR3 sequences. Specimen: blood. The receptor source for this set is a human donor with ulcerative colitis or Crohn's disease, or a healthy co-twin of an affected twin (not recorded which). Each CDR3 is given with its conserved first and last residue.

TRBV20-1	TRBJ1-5	CSARDGGQVNQPQHF
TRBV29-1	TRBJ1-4	CSVERWGGPPNEKLFF
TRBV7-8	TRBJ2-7	CASSLRTSATTYEQYF
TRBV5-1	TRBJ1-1	CASRGYTEAFF
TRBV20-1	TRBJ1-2	CSARGTGYGYTF
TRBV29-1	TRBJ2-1	CSVAVGGRGDEQFF
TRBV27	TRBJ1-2	CASSTNDRDGYTF
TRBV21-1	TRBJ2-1	CASSPNVVRSDNEQFF
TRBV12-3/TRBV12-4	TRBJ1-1	CASSLVAVMNTEAFF
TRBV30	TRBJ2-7	CALKPYSYEQYF
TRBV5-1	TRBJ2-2	CASSFGQGENTGELFF
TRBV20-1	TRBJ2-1	CSAERDSSYNEQFF
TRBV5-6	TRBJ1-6	CASSISSYNSPLHF
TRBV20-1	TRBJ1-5	CSARGGTASNQPQHF
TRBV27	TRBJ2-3	CASSRSSWETDTQYF
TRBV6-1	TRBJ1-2	CASTSPGSNYGYTF
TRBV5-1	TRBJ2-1	CASQGVVTSTNEQFF
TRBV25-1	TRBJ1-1	CASNHRGGIFPNTEAFF
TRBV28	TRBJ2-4	CASSLGSKNIQYF
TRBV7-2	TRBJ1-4	CASSLGGGVSEKLFF
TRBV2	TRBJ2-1	CASSKSTGNEQFF
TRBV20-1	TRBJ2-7	CSARDLRDEQYF
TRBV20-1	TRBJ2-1	CSAVVAGGRSYNEQFF
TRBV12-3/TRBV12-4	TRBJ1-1	CASSPGQSRVSFF
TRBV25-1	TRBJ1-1	CASSVLNTEAFF
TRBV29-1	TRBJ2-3	CSVDGGNAPTQYF
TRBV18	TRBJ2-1	CASSGTSYNEQFF
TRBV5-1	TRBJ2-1	CASSLAGLSSANEQFF
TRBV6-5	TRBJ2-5	CASSYSAGTQYF
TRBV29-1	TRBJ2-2	CSVAGLAGGSGELFF
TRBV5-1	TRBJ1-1	CASSLGTGRAFF
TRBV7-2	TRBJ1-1	CASMHSLNTEAFF
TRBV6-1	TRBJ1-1	CASRPGQGARGNTEAFF
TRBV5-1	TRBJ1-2	CASSSDRPTSNYGYTF
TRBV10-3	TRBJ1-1	CAISELGVTEAFF
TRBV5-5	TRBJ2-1	CASSGGLAGVTFF
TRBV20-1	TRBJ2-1	CSANLGLASYNEQFF
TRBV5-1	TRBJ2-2	CASSPNRGGGELFF
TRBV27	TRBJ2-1	CASSRSGGWDEQFF
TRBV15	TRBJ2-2	CATSWGTTNTGELFF
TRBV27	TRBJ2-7	CASSSPRGSSYEQYF